A selection of T cell receptor beta chains follows, all from one sample in a study of human thymus T cells. Repertoires were generated with immunoSEQ multiplex PCR, while TCRdb's copy carries only in-frame clones and drops some. The sample holds under 95,000 clones, roughly 95% seen once. Sequencing input: thymus tissue. All receptors come from a girl in the first two years of life with a congenital heart defect but otherwise immunologically healthy. The CDR3 runs from the conserved cysteine through the conserved F or W. Each record gives: J gene, clone size, V gene, D gene, CDR3 DNA, CDR3 protein. D genes are given only for firm matches. Clone size is not always given. Where it is, it says once, few, many or a class for expanded clones.

J gene: TRBJ2-7
clone size: .
V gene: TRBV28
D gene: TRBD2
CDR3 DNA: TGTGCCAGCAGTCCCGGACTAGCGGGAGGGAGACCCCCCTACGAGCAGTACTTC
CDR3 protein: CASSPGLAGGRPPYEQYF

J gene: TRBJ2-7
clone size: .
V gene: TRBV2
D gene: .
CDR3 DNA: TGTGCCACCATTGCCCTAGAAGAATACGAGCAGTACTTC
CDR3 protein: CATIALEEYEQYF

J gene: TRBJ2-3
clone size: .
V gene: TRBV6-4
D gene: .
CDR3 DNA: TGTGCCAGCAGTGATGGGGGAAGGGTATATTTT
CDR3 protein: CASSDGGRVYF

J gene: TRBJ2-1
clone size: .
V gene: TRBV10-3
D gene: TRBD2
CDR3 DNA: TGTGCCATCAGCGACGGACTAGCGGGATACAATGAGCAGTTCTTC
CDR3 protein: CAISDGLAGYNEQFF

J gene: TRBJ1-5
clone size: .
V gene: TRBV9
D gene: .
CDR3 DNA: TGTGCCAGCAGCGTAGGTGAGGGCCCCAATCAGCCCCAGCATTTT
CDR3 protein: CASSVGEGPNQPQHF

J gene: TRBJ1-1
clone size: once
V gene: TRBV6-5
D gene: .
CDR3 DNA: TGTGCCAGCAGTTACTTCCGGACAGTTAACACTGAAGCTTTCTTT
CDR3 protein: CASSYFRTVNTEAFF

J gene: TRBJ2-5
clone size: .
V gene: TRBV27
D gene: TRBD2
CDR3 DNA: TGTGCCAGCAGTTCGAATCAGGGACTAGCTGAGGAGACCCAGTACTTC
CDR3 protein: CASSSNQGLAEETQYF

J gene: TRBJ2-1
clone size: .
V gene: TRBV11-2
D gene: .
CDR3 DNA: TGTGCCAGCAGCCTATCAACTATAAGCTCCTACAATGAGCAGTTCTTC
CDR3 protein: CASSLSTISSYNEQFF

J gene: TRBJ1-3
clone size: once
V gene: TRBV5-3
D gene: .
CDR3 DNA: TGTGCCTCAAAACTGGAGGGGGAAGGTGGAAACACCATATATTTT
CDR3 protein: CASKLEGEGGNTIYF

J gene: TRBJ2-7
clone size: .
V gene: TRBV15
D gene: TRBD1
CDR3 DNA: TGTGCCACCAGCAGAGAGAGGGCACAGACAGGGGGGCGAGCGTACGAGCAGTACTTC
CDR3 protein: CATSRERAQTGGRAYEQYF

J gene: TRBJ1-1
clone size: .
V gene: TRBV27
D gene: TRBD1
CDR3 DNA: TGTGCCAGCAGCGGACAGGGGAGGGACCATATGAACACTGAAGCTTTCTTT
CDR3 protein: CASSGQGRDHMNTEAFF

J gene: TRBJ2-3
clone size: .
V gene: TRBV7-2
D gene: .
CDR3 DNA: TGTGCCAGCAGCTTTGACCGCCGCACAGATACGCAGTATTTT
CDR3 protein: CASSFDRRTDTQYF

J gene: TRBJ1-2
clone size: .
V gene: TRBV25-1
D gene: .
CDR3 DNA: TGTGCCAGCAGTGACTCCGACGGCTTTAACTATGGCTACACCTTC
CDR3 protein: CASSDSDGFNYGYTF

J gene: TRBJ2-3
clone size: .
V gene: TRBV15
D gene: TRBD1
CDR3 DNA: TGTGCCACCAGCAGGCGGAGGTTATTTGGGGACAGGGGTCCCTCAGATACGCAGTATTTT
CDR3 protein: CATSRRRLFGDRGPSDTQYF

J gene: TRBJ2-1
clone size: .
V gene: TRBV19
D gene: .
CDR3 DNA: TGTGCCAGTAGAAAAGGGACCCTAGGCAATGAGCAGTTCTTC
CDR3 protein: CASRKGTLGNEQFF

J gene: TRBJ1-1
clone size: .
V gene: TRBV5-1
D gene: .
CDR3 DNA: TGCGCCAGCAGCTTGCTTCCGCAGCATGAAGCTTTCTTT
CDR3 protein: CASSLLPQHEAFF

J gene: TRBJ2-7
clone size: few
V gene: TRBV4-1
D gene: TRBD2
CDR3 DNA: TGCGCCAGCAGCCAAGACCGGGACGGACTAGCGGGACACGAGAAGTACTTC
CDR3 protein: CASSQDRDGLAGHEKYF

J gene: TRBJ2-5
clone size: .
V gene: TRBV12-5
D gene: TRBD2
CDR3 DNA: TGTGCTAGTGGTTTGGTCGGACTAGCGGGGGGATGGGCCCAGTACTTC
CDR3 protein: CASGLVGLAGGWAQYF

J gene: TRBJ1-4
clone size: .
V gene: TRBV4-2
D gene: .
CDR3 DNA: TGTGCCAGCAGCCTATCTTTAGGGGAAAAACTGTTTTTT
CDR3 protein: CASSLSLGEKLFF

J gene: TRBJ2-7
clone size: .
V gene: TRBV4-1
D gene: .
CDR3 DNA: TGCGCCAGCAGCCAGGACCGGCGCGAGCAGTACTTC
CDR3 protein: CASSQDRREQYF

J gene: TRBJ2-3
clone size: .
V gene: TRBV7-2
D gene: .
CDR3 DNA: TGTGCCAGCCTGGGGGCTTGCACAGATACGCAGTATTTT
CDR3 protein: CASLGACTDTQYF

J gene: TRBJ1-1
clone size: .
V gene: TRBV30
D gene: .
CDR3 DNA: TGTGCCTGGAGTGTGACGGTGGGTCTGAAGAACACTGAAGCTTTCTTT
CDR3 protein: CAWSVTVGLKNTEAFF

J gene: TRBJ1-2
clone size: once
V gene: TRBV21-1
D gene: .
CDR3 DNA: TGTGCCAGCATATCTGACCAGGTGAGGAACTATGGCTACACCTTC
CDR3 protein: CASISDQVRNYGYTF

J gene: TRBJ1-1
clone size: .
V gene: TRBV11-1
D gene: .
CDR3 DNA: TGTGCCAGCAGCCCCCGCCGGGGGGACACTGAAGCTTTCTTT
CDR3 protein: CASSPRRGDTEAFF

J gene: TRBJ1-2
clone size: .
V gene: TRBV27
D gene: .
CDR3 DNA: TGTGCCAGCAGTTCCCTTATCGCTACAGACCCAAACTATGGCTACACCTTC
CDR3 protein: CASSSLIATDPNYGYTF

J gene: TRBJ2-7
clone size: .
V gene: TRBV5-1
D gene: TRBD1
CDR3 DNA: TGCGCCAGCAGCTTCGCAGTCTTATTAGGGGGCGCCTCCTACGAGCAGTACTTC
CDR3 protein: CASSFAVLLGGASYEQYF

J gene: TRBJ1-2
clone size: .
V gene: TRBV2
D gene: .
CDR3 DNA: TGTGCCAGCACAAATAACCTTGGGGAAGGACCCCTCGGGGGCTACACCTTC
CDR3 protein: CASTNNLGEGPLGGYTF

J gene: TRBJ1-1
clone size: .
V gene: TRBV7-8
D gene: TRBD1
CDR3 DNA: TGTGCCAGCAGCTTAAGGGAACAGGGGCAAGGGAACACTGAAGCTTTCTTT
CDR3 protein: CASSLREQGQGNTEAFF

J gene: TRBJ2-3
clone size: .
V gene: TRBV4-3
D gene: .
CDR3 DNA: TGCGCCAGCAGCCAAGAGGTACATAAAGTCAGAGATACGCAGTATTTT
CDR3 protein: CASSQEVHKVRDTQYF

J gene: TRBJ2-7
clone size: .
V gene: TRBV19
D gene: TRBD2
CDR3 DNA: TGTGCCAGTAGTCCGCCCCGCATCGGGGGACTAGCGGGATCTTCCTCCTACGAGCAGTACTTC
CDR3 protein: CASSPPRIGGLAGSSSYEQYF

J gene: TRBJ2-1
clone size: .
V gene: TRBV5-4
D gene: .
CDR3 DNA: TGTGCCAGCAGCGCGTATCACGGGCGGAAGGAGGACAATGAGCAGTTCTTC
CDR3 protein: CASSAYHGRKEDNEQFF

J gene: TRBJ2-2
clone size: .
V gene: TRBV28
D gene: TRBD1
CDR3 DNA: TGTGCCAGCAGTTCTGCCCCGACAGGGGCAGGGGAGCTGTTTTTT
CDR3 protein: CASSSAPTGAGELFF

J gene: TRBJ2-7
clone size: .
V gene: TRBV28
D gene: .
CDR3 DNA: TGTGCCAGCAGTCAATCACGCACAGGGGAGCAGTACTTC
CDR3 protein: CASSQSRTGEQYF

J gene: TRBJ1-3
clone size: .
V gene: TRBV7-9
D gene: .
CDR3 DNA: TGTGCCAGCAGCTTCTTTCGGGGGCCCTCTGGAAACACCATATATTTT
CDR3 protein: CASSFFRGPSGNTIYF

J gene: TRBJ2-1
clone size: .
V gene: TRBV27
D gene: .
CDR3 DNA: TGTGCCAGCAGCCAGGGTGACTCCTACAATGAGCAGTTCTTC
CDR3 protein: CASSQGDSYNEQFF

J gene: TRBJ1-1
clone size: .
V gene: TRBV5-1
D gene: .
CDR3 DNA: TGCGCCAGCAGCCCCCCCCAGAACACTGAAGCTTTCTTT
CDR3 protein: CASSPPQNTEAFF

J gene: TRBJ1-2
clone size: once
V gene: TRBV28
D gene: .
CDR3 DNA: TGTGCCAGCAGTCTACAAGTCTCAGGTCCAGGCTACACCTTC
CDR3 protein: CASSLQVSGPGYTF

J gene: TRBJ1-4
clone size: .
V gene: TRBV10-3
D gene: .
CDR3 DNA: TGTGCCATCAGTGAGCAGTGGGCTACAGAGCAGGGGACTAATGAAAAACTGTTTTTT
CDR3 protein: CAISEQWATEQGTNEKLFF

J gene: TRBJ2-5
clone size: .
V gene: TRBV6-1
D gene: TRBD2
CDR3 DNA: TGTGCCAGCAGTGGCAGACTAGCGGGGCTTGAGGAGACCCAGTACTTC
CDR3 protein: CASSGRLAGLEETQYF

J gene: TRBJ1-1
clone size: few
V gene: TRBV7-2
D gene: .
CDR3 DNA: TGTGCCAGCAGCTTAACTGAAGCTTTCTTT
CDR3 protein: CASSLTEAFF

J gene: TRBJ2-2
clone size: .
V gene: TRBV7-9
D gene: TRBD1
CDR3 DNA: TGTGCCACGGACAGGAGCTCAACCGGGGAGCTGTTTTTT
CDR3 protein: CATDRSSTGELFF